This is a list of T cell receptor beta chains from one sample in a study of T-cell reconstitution after alpha-beta-depleted transplantation in children. MiXCR was run by TCRdb on the PCR reads, yielding one entry per CDR3 protein. This sample carries around 270,000 distinct CDR3 sequences, about 9.4% of them seen once, and the ten largest clones take around 7.5%. Sequencing was performed on PBMCs, taken before TCRalphabeta/CD19-depleted stem cell transplant. These receptors came from a boy under three years old with acute myeloid leukemia, due to receive a stem cell transplant. Both conserved end residues are part of each CDR3. A D gene is named only where the DNA matches it firmly. Some rows mark clone size as missing; the rest say once, few, many or name a class of expanded clone.

abundance: many; d_gene: -; v_gene: TRBV5-1; j_gene: TRBJ2-7; CDR3aa: CASSLRGDPSYEQYF; CDR3nt: TGCGCCAGCAGCTTGAGGGGGGATCCCTCCTACGAGCAGTACTTC
abundance: many; d_gene: TRBD2; v_gene: TRBV7-2; j_gene: TRBJ2-7; CDR3aa: CASSHTSGASGKRGQYF; CDR3nt: TGTGCCAGCAGCCACACATCGGGGGCTAGCGGGAAGAGAGGGCAGTACTTC
abundance: many; d_gene: TRBD1; v_gene: TRBV2; j_gene: TRBJ2-3; CDR3aa: CASSPRGQGGTDTQYF; CDR3nt: TGTGCCAGCAGTCCTCGGGGACAGGGAGGGACAGATACGCAGTATTTT
abundance: many; d_gene: -; v_gene: TRBV5-1; j_gene: TRBJ2-5; CDR3aa: CASSTLGGHQETQYF; CDR3nt: TGCGCCAGCAGCACCCTGGGGGGGCATCAAGAGACCCAGTACTTC
abundance: many; d_gene: -; v_gene: TRBV7-6; j_gene: TRBJ1-3; CDR3aa: CASSWGQGNTIYF; CDR3nt: TGTGCCAGCAGCTGGGGCCAGGGAAACACCATATATTTT
abundance: many; d_gene: TRBD2; v_gene: TRBV7-3; j_gene: TRBJ2-1; CDR3aa: CASRQTSAEQFF; CDR3nt: TGTGCCAGCAGACAAACTAGCGCCGAGCAGTTCTTC
abundance: many; d_gene: -; v_gene: TRBV19; j_gene: TRBJ1-6; CDR3aa: CASRILRGSGSPLHF; CDR3nt: TGTGCCAGTAGGATCCTCAGGGGCAGTGGATCACCCCTCCACTTT
abundance: many; d_gene: -; v_gene: TRBV29-1; j_gene: TRBJ2-3; CDR3aa: CSVETGNGDTQYF; CDR3nt: TGCAGCGTTGAAACGGGAAATGGAGATACGCAGTATTTT
abundance: many; d_gene: -; v_gene: TRBV28; j_gene: TRBJ1-4; CDR3aa: CASTPGGGRGGKLFF; CDR3nt: TGTGCCAGCACCCCCGGGGGAGGGCGTGGCGGAAAACTGTTTTTT
abundance: -; d_gene: TRBD2; v_gene: TRBV12-3/TRBV12-4; j_gene: TRBJ2-7; CDR3aa: CASSPSGTSGTYEQYF; CDR3nt: TGTGCCAGCAGCCCTTCCGGGACTAGCGGAACCTACGAGCAGTACTTC
abundance: many; d_gene: -; v_gene: TRBV6-2/TRBV6-3; j_gene: TRBJ1-5; CDR3aa: CASSYRVNSNQPQHF; CDR3nt: TGTGCCAGCAGTTACCGGGTTAATAGCAATCAGCCCCAGCATTTT
abundance: many; d_gene: -; v_gene: TRBV5-1; j_gene: TRBJ1-5; CDR3aa: CASSRAGNQPQHF; CDR3nt: TGCGCCAGCAGCCGAGCGGGTAATCAGCCCCAGCATTTT
abundance: many; d_gene: -; v_gene: TRBV12-3/TRBV12-4; j_gene: TRBJ2-1; CDR3aa: CASSLLVTSGEGDEQFF; CDR3nt: TGTGCCAGCAGTTTACTTGTAACCTCAGGGGAAGGGGATGAGCAGTTCTTC
abundance: many; d_gene: TRBD1; v_gene: TRBV3-1; j_gene: TRBJ1-2; CDR3aa: CASSQAVAGGNYGYTF; CDR3nt: TGTGCCAGCAGCCAAGCTGTGGCAGGGGGGAACTATGGCTACACCTTC
abundance: few; d_gene: -; v_gene: TRBV13; j_gene: TRBJ2-7; CDR3aa: CASGLFQRRQYF; CDR3nt: TGTGCCAGCGGCCTTTTCCAGCGGAGACAGTACTTC
abundance: few; d_gene: TRBD1; v_gene: TRBV11-2; j_gene: TRBJ2-4; CDR3aa: CASSQDRGTKNIQYF; CDR3nt: TGTGCCAGCAGCCAAGACAGGGGGACCAAAAACATTCAGTACTTC
abundance: many; d_gene: -; v_gene: TRBV5-1; j_gene: TRBJ2-7; CDR3aa: CASSEQDNEQYF; CDR3nt: TGCGCCAGCAGTGAACAGGACAACGAGCAGTACTTC
abundance: -; d_gene: TRBD2; v_gene: TRBV7-6; j_gene: TRBJ2-3; CDR3aa: CASSLYLASGSHGDPTDTQYF; CDR3nt: TGTGCCAGCAGCCTGTACCTGGCTAGCGGGAGTCACGGCGACCCCACAGATACGCAGTATTTT
abundance: many; d_gene: -; v_gene: TRBV25-1; j_gene: TRBJ2-7; CDR3aa: CASSAMNFYEQYF; CDR3nt: TGTGCCAGCAGTGCCATGAACTTCTACGAGCAGTACTTC
abundance: many; d_gene: -; v_gene: TRBV12-3/TRBV12-4; j_gene: TRBJ2-2; CDR3aa: CASSFFSANTGELFF; CDR3nt: TGTGCCAGCAGTTTTTTTAGCGCGAACACCGGGGAGCTGTTTTTT
abundance: -; d_gene: TRBD1; v_gene: TRBV5-1; j_gene: TRBJ1-4; CDR3aa: CASSLGGQGKSEKLFF; CDR3nt: TGCGCCAGCAGCTTGGGGGGACAGGGGAAAAGTGAAAAACTGTTTTTT
abundance: many; d_gene: TRBD1; v_gene: TRBV12-3/TRBV12-4; j_gene: TRBJ2-5; CDR3aa: CASSPRTGSKETQYF; CDR3nt: TGTGCCAGCAGTCCCCGGACAGGTTCCAAAGAGACCCAGTACTTC
abundance: once; d_gene: TRBD1; v_gene: TRBV19; j_gene: TRBJ2-3; CDR3aa: CASSIWTGEKDTQYF; CDR3nt: TGTGCCAGTAGTATCTGGACAGGGGAGAAAGATACGCAGTATTTT
abundance: many; d_gene: -; v_gene: TRBV10-3; j_gene: TRBJ2-5; CDR3aa: CAISLGGETQYF; CDR3nt: TGTGCCATCAGTCTAGGTGGAGAGACCCAGTACTTC
abundance: many; d_gene: TRBD1; v_gene: TRBV3-1; j_gene: TRBJ2-4; CDR3aa: CASSPARDRGNIQYF; CDR3nt: TGTGCCAGCAGCCCAGCCCGGGACAGAGGGAACATTCAGTACTTC
abundance: few; d_gene: TRBD1; v_gene: TRBV12-3/TRBV12-4; j_gene: TRBJ2-6; CDR3aa: CASSLFKTGAGGANVLTF; CDR3nt: TGTGCCAGCAGTTTATTTAAGACAGGGGCGGGAGGGGCCAACGTCCTGACTTTC
abundance: few; d_gene: -; v_gene: TRBV4-3; j_gene: TRBJ2-7; CDR3aa: CASSQGLGELSYEQYF; CDR3nt: TGCGCCAGCAGCCAAGGTCTTGGGGAACTCTCCTACGAGCAGTACTTC
abundance: few; d_gene: -; v_gene: TRBV20-1; j_gene: TRBJ1-4; CDR3aa: CSARGRREKLFF; CDR3nt: TGCAGTGCTAGAGGTCGGAGAGAAAAACTGTTTTTT
abundance: few; d_gene: TRBD2; v_gene: TRBV12-3/TRBV12-4; j_gene: TRBJ2-1; CDR3aa: CASSSLAGDRNEQFF; CDR3nt: TGTGCCAGCAGTTCCCTAGCGGGGGATCGCAATGAGCAGTTCTTC
abundance: many; d_gene: TRBD2; v_gene: TRBV12-3/TRBV12-4; j_gene: TRBJ2-2; CDR3aa: CASSFRWQGGAGGGNTGELFF; CDR3nt: TGTGCCAGCAGTTTTCGTTGGCAGGGTGGAGCGGGAGGGGGGAACACCGGGGAGCTGTTTTTT
abundance: -; d_gene: TRBD2; v_gene: TRBV2; j_gene: TRBJ2-1; CDR3aa: CASSDGLRGSGRIDNEQFF; CDR3nt: TGTGCCAGCAGTGATGGTTTGCGGGGGAGCGGGAGAATCGACAATGAGCAGTTCTTC
abundance: many; d_gene: -; v_gene: TRBV7-8; j_gene: TRBJ2-5; CDR3aa: CASSLGQVETQYF; CDR3nt: TGTGCCAGCAGCTTAGGACAGGTAGAGACCCAGTACTTC
abundance: many; d_gene: -; v_gene: TRBV6-1; j_gene: TRBJ2-2; CDR3aa: CASSESPGSGELFF; CDR3nt: TGTGCCAGCAGTGAATCCCCAGGTTCCGGGGAGCTGTTTTTT
abundance: many; d_gene: -; v_gene: TRBV10-3; j_gene: TRBJ1-2; CDR3aa: CAISELQGGYTF; CDR3nt: TGTGCCATCAGTGAATTGCAGGGAGGCTACACCTTC
abundance: -; d_gene: TRBD2; v_gene: TRBV9; j_gene: TRBJ2-1; CDR3aa: CASSVSGRAGYDEQFF; CDR3nt: TGTGCCAGCAGCGTTAGCGGGAGGGCCGGCTACGATGAGCAGTTCTTC
abundance: many; d_gene: -; v_gene: TRBV7-2; j_gene: TRBJ2-7; CDR3aa: CASSAYRLPYEQYF; CDR3nt: TGTGCCAGCAGCGCCTACAGGTTACCTTACGAGCAGTACTTC
abundance: many; d_gene: TRBD1; v_gene: TRBV12-3/TRBV12-4; j_gene: TRBJ2-2; CDR3aa: CASSPGTEGDTGELFF; CDR3nt: TGTGCCAGCAGTCCCGGGACAGAGGGGGACACCGGGGAGCTGTTTTTT